This TCR beta chain is from a study of human T cells and chemical hapten exposure. Study context: Patients, predominantly female, presented with alopecia areata, totalis or universalis.

Looked up from germline, CDR1 is LGHNA and CDR2 is YSLEER. The CDR3 is 13 amino acids. Deletions cut 1 base from V and 4 bases from J, with 7 bases between. Study results and limitations: In comparison with controls, expanded TCRs gave rise to a significantly larger number of large CDR3 similarity clusters. After DPC sensitization, TCRs above 1 in 1000 frequency showed no change.

TCRdb re-derived calls from the RACE reads in MiXCR, one entry per CDR3 protein. The profile shows some 70,000 distinct CDR3 sequences, 32% of them singletons. As to time point: patch test 1, 2 weeks after DPC sensitization. Sample treatment: therapeutic diphenylcyclopropenone sensitization with weekly scalp DPC. The authors extracted total RNA from unfractionated whole blood. Comments on this clonotype: The antigen is not known.

The chain uses TRBV4-3 and TRBJ2-5; D remains unclear. This receptor was taken from a man in his forties or fifties with alopecia areata. Some clones in this sample may be carry-over from other donors' samples. The sequencing here drew on whole blood, taken in connection with sensitization to the hapten diphenylcyclopropenone (DPC). CDR3 DNA sequence: TGCGCCAGCAGCCAAGGTCCCCGAGAGACCCAGTACTTC. Translated, it gives CASSQGPRETQYF.